This TCR beta chain derives from a study of T-cell memory formation after mild COVID-19. Each CDR3 protein gets one entry after TCRdb re-called the 5' RACE reads with MiXCR. This table holds about 190,000 distinct CDR3 sequences, roughly 27% found once. Germline V gene data show CDR1 as SEHNR and CDR2 as FQNEAQ (reference sequence). The CDR3 contains 16 residues. The V gene lost 3 bases and the J gene lost 1 base, with 14 bases spanning the gap. This clonotype was counted a few times. The genes are TRBV7-9 and TRBJ2-3; D gene ambiguous. This clonotype was sampled from an adult woman who had mild COVID-19 (a few samples of this study predate the infection). Cell type and time point are not known. The specimen was PBMCs or a T cell subset sorted from them (not recorded which). CDR3 protein: CASSLGYHDGTDTQYF. In DNA form, the CDR3 reads TGTGCCAGCAGCTTGGGTTACCACGACGGCACAGATACGCAGTATTTT. Filled out from reference TRBV7-9 and TRBJ2-3, the complete variable domain reads DTGVSQNPRHKITKRGQNVTFRCDPISEHNRLYWYRQTLGQGPEFLTYFQNEAQLEKSRLLSDRFSAERPKGSFSTLEIQRTEQGDSAMYLCASSLGYHDGTDTQYFGPGTRLTVL.